This T cell receptor beta chain was recovered during a study of blood T cell repertoires in COVID-19. V was shortened by 3 bases and J by 4 bases, with 21 bases between the two germline ends. Germline V gives CDR1 SNHLY, CDR2 FYNNEI. The CDR3 runs 17 residues. Symptom resolution, clearance, or two negative PCRs marked donors in Cohort 3 as recovered. Original data processing: Researchers report that nucleated cell counts were estimated from reference gene primer amplification. TCRdb keeps only in-frame clones here, not all; method: immunoSEQ multiplex PCR. D and trimming come from the DNA, and the V and J calls and clone size come from that table. This sample has about 140,000 clones, with just under 85% found just once.

What was sequenced was PBMCs or T cells enriched from blood (not recorded which). The sequence came from a middle-aged woman who had recovered from COVID-19. V and J are TRBV2 and TRBJ1-2; D remains unclear. The CDR3 is CASSDSLPGGSIYGYTF. The CDR3 DNA is TGTGCCAGCAGTGATTCTCTCCCGGGAGGCTCTATCTATGGCTACACCTTC.